A selection of T cell receptor beta chains follows, all from one sample in a study of cytomegalovirus exposure and HLA in healthy donors. The method was immunoSEQ multiplex PCR; TCRdb's version includes in-frame clones alone and lacks a portion of them. The sample consists of approximately 200,000 clones, just over 85% of them appearing once. Sequenced sample: PBMCs. These receptors were obtained from a woman aged 18-29 years in good health and CMV-seronegative. The CDR3 runs from the conserved cysteine through the conserved F or W. The D gene is left open where the match is weak. Only part of the rows carry a size: once, few, many, or a class if the clone is expanded.

TRBV7-2	.	.	TRBJ2-4	CASSRSLNGAKNIQYF	TGTGCCAGCAGCCGATCCCTAAACGGAGCCAAAAACATTCAGTACTTC
TRBV7-9	.	TRBD2	TRBJ2-1	CASSPLAGVRNEQFF	TGTGCCAGCAGCCCACTAGCGGGAGTACGGAATGAGCAGTTCTTC
TRBV19	.	TRBD1	TRBJ1-2	CASSILRRPEQGALGYGYTF	TGTGCCAGTAGTATCCTAAGGCGTCCGGAACAGGGGGCGCTGGGCTATGGCTACACCTTC
TRBV6-1	.	.	TRBJ1-1	CASRDGLGTEAFF	TGTGCCAGCAGGGATGGCCTAGGTACTGAAGCTTTCTTT
TRBV7-2	.	TRBD2	TRBJ2-7	CASSSGPSGSSYEQYF	TGTGCCAGCAGCTCAGGACCGAGCGGGAGCTCCTACGAGCAGTACTTC
TRBV27	.	TRBD2	TRBJ2-1	CASSPGLALNEQFF	TGTGCCAGCAGTCCGGGACTAGCTTTGAATGAGCAGTTCTTC
TRBV10-1	.	TRBD1	TRBJ2-7	CARQTGTGSRLRYEQYF	TGCGCCAGACAGACCGGGACAGGGTCCCGGTTGCGCTACGAGCAGTACTTC
TRBV2	.	.	TRBJ2-5	CASKAFTGEAQETQYF	TGTGCCAGCAAGGCCTTTACGGGAGAGGCCCAAGAGACCCAGTACTTC
TRBV7-3	.	TRBD2	TRBJ2-1	CASSSHSGRAIDEQFF	TGTGCCAGCAGCTCCCACAGCGGGAGGGCCATAGATGAGCAGTTCTTC
TRBV27	.	.	TRBJ2-7	CASTVYGRSPYEQYF	TGTGCCAGCACTGTATATGGGAGGTCCCCCTACGAGCAGTACTTC
TRBV4-1	.	.	TRBJ1-4	CASSQGRGLNEKLFF	TGCGCCAGCAGCCAAGGACGAGGGCTTAATGAAAAACTGTTTTTT
TRBV20-1	.	.	TRBJ2-5	CSARIQETQYF	TGCAGTGCTAGAATTCAGGAGACCCAGTACTTC
TRBV6-5	once	TRBD1	TRBJ1-2	CASSARGSYGYTF	TGTGCCAGCAGCGCCAGGGGGTCCTATGGCTACACCTTC
TRBV27	.	.	TRBJ2-7	CASRRSAALYEQYF	TGTGCCAGCAGACGGAGTGCAGCGCTCTACGAGCAGTACTTC
TRBV5-4	.	TRBD1	TRBJ2-7	CASSLGTGGSSYEQYF	TGTGCCAGCAGCTTGGGGACAGGGGGATCCTCCTACGAGCAGTACTTC
TRBV7-8	.	.	TRBJ2-2	CASTRDTGELFF	TGTGCCAGCACCCGGGACACCGGGGAGCTGTTTTTT
TRBV5-7	.	.	TRBJ2-7	CASKRPGHPRDEQYF	TGTGCCAGCAAGAGACCGGGTCATCCTCGGGACGAGCAGTACTTC
TRBV27	.	TRBD2	TRBJ2-7	CASSKLAGLSYEQYF	TGTGCCAGCAGCAAACTAGCGGGACTCTCCTACGAGCAGTACTTC
TRBV11-2	.	TRBD2	TRBJ2-5	CASTAREVETQYF	TGTGCCAGCACCGCCCGGGAGGTCGAGACCCAGTACTTC
TRBV7-2	.	.	TRBJ2-5	CASSLARGGYQETQYF	TGTGCCAGCAGCTTAGCCAGGGGCGGATACCAAGAGACCCAGTACTTC
TRBV9	.	TRBD2	TRBJ2-5	CASSARLAGVRETQYF	TGTGCCAGCAGCGCCCGACTAGCGGGAGTTCGAGAGACCCAGTACTTC
TRBV7-2	once	.	TRBJ1-3	CASSLYGGDGNTIYF	TGTGCCAGCAGTCTTTATGGGGGCGACGGAAACACCATATATTTT
TRBV27	once	.	TRBJ2-1	CASSLPRREQFF	TGTGCCAGCAGTTTACCCCGTCGTGAGCAGTTCTTC
TRBV5-4	.	TRBD2	TRBJ2-1	CASSSGLAANNEQFF	TGTGCCAGCAGCTCCGGACTAGCGGCAAACAATGAGCAGTTCTTC
TRBV27	.	.	TRBJ1-5	CASTQYSNQPQHF	TGTGCCAGCACCCAGTATAGCAATCAGCCCCAGCATTTT
TRBV27	.	.	TRBJ2-7	CASSLRGGSYEQYF	TGTGCCAGCAGTTTAAGGGGTGGCTCCTACGAGCAGTACTTC
TRBV9	.	TRBD1	TRBJ2-7	CASSPLGQASSYEQYF	TGTGCCAGCAGCCCATTGGGACAGGCCAGCTCCTACGAGCAGTACTTC
TRBV21-1	.	.	TRBJ2-7	CASSNLETSGRAWYRYEQYF	TGTGCCAGCAGCAATCTCGAGACTAGCGGGAGAGCATGGTATCGCTACGAGCAGTACTTC
TRBV4-1	.	TRBD2	TRBJ2-2	CASSPGTSGRAGELFF	TGCGCCAGCAGCCCGGGGACTAGCGGGAGAGCTGGGGAGCTGTTTTTT
TRBV28	.	.	TRBJ1-1	CASSSPQGLNTEAFF	TGTGCCAGCAGTTCTCCACAGGGTTTGAACACTGAAGCTTTCTTT
TRBV27	.	.	TRBJ2-5	CASSSLVAGWQETQYF	TGTGCCAGCAGTTCCCTGGTCGCAGGGTGGCAAGAGACCCAGTACTTC
TRBV29-1	.	.	TRBJ2-7	CSARRDSSYEQYF	TGCAGCGCCCGGAGGGACAGCTCCTACGAGCAGTACTTC
TRBV30	.	.	TRBJ2-7	CAWQTIGKTYEQYF	TGTGCCTGGCAGACTATCGGCAAGACCTACGAGCAGTACTTC
TRBV27	.	.	TRBJ2-5	CASSSTGWETQYF	TGTGCCAGCAGTTCTACAGGGTGGGAGACCCAGTACTTC
TRBV5-6	.	TRBD1	TRBJ1-2	CASSPRDSYGYTF	TGTGCCAGCAGTCCTCGGGACAGCTATGGCTACACCTTC
TRBV6-5	.	.	TRBJ1-2	CASSGQGSGYTF	TGTGCCAGCAGTGGCCAGGGCTCTGGCTACACCTTC
TRBV21-1	.	.	TRBJ2-2	CASSKGYEGDRGFIDTGELFF	TGTGCCAGCAGCAAAGGGTATGAAGGGGACAGGGGTTTTATCGACACCGGGGAGCTGTTTTTT
TRBV6-1	few	.	TRBJ1-4	CASSGSNRAFEKLFF	TGTGCCAGCAGCGGGTCGAACCGCGCGTTTGAAAAACTGTTTTTT
TRBV7-2	.	.	TRBJ2-2	CASTGLSSVTGELFF	TGTGCCAGCACAGGGCTCAGTTCGGTCACCGGGGAGCTGTTTTTT
TRBV23-1	few	.	TRBJ1-5	CATQGSRDQPQHF	TGCGCCACCCAGGGGAGCCGGGATCAGCCCCAGCATTTT
TRBV27	.	.	TRBJ1-1	CASRGLGMNTEAFF	TGTGCCAGCAGAGGACTAGGCATGAACACTGAAGCTTTCTTT
TRBV27	.	.	TRBJ1-1	CASSSISRTKNTEAFF	TGTGCCAGCAGTTCAATCTCTCGTACAAAGAACACTGAAGCTTTCTTT
TRBV18	.	TRBD1	TRBJ1-2	CASSPTGAYGYTF	TGTGCCAGCTCACCGACAGGGGCGTATGGCTACACCTTC
TRBV6-4	.	.	TRBJ1-2	CASSEAGDGYTF	TGTGCCAGCAGTGAGGCAGGCGATGGCTACACCTTC
TRBV19	.	TRBD2	TRBJ2-3	CASSAGLALTDTQYF	TGTGCCAGTAGTGCCGGACTAGCTCTCACAGATACGCAGTATTTT
TRBV5-1	.	TRBD1	TRBJ2-3	CASSLGEDRGQYF	TGCGCCAGCAGCTTGGGGGAGGACAGGGGGCAGTATTTT
TRBV11-1	.	.	TRBJ1-2	CASSLGQHYGYTF	TGTGCCAGCAGCTTAGGACAGCACTATGGCTACACCTTC
TRBV5-1	.	.	TRBJ2-1	CASSLGGMVNEQFF	TGCGCCAGCAGCTTGGGCGGGATGGTCAATGAGCAGTTCTTC
TRBV11-2	.	TRBD2	TRBJ2-1	CASSLGTSGTNEQFF	TGTGCCAGCAGCTTAGGGACTAGCGGAACAAATGAGCAGTTCTTC
TRBV6-1	.	TRBD2	TRBJ2-1	CASSESSGSRNEQFF	TGTGCCAGCAGTGAGTCTAGCGGGAGTCGAAATGAGCAGTTCTTC
TRBV4-2	.	.	TRBJ1-1	CASSQTGQWTEAFF	TGTGCCAGCAGCCAAACAGGCCAGTGGACTGAAGCTTTCTTT
TRBV30	.	TRBD2	TRBJ2-2	CAWSGGLAGYKLFF	TGTGCCTGGAGTGGGGGACTAGCGGGATACAAGCTGTTTTTT
TRBV27	once	TRBD1	TRBJ2-1	CASSLSRAGGTYNEQFF	TGTGCCAGCAGTTTATCGAGGGCAGGGGGTACCTACAATGAGCAGTTCTTC
TRBV5-4	.	.	TRBJ2-1	CASSPGGLLNNEQFF	TGTGCCAGCAGCCCCGGTGGACTCTTAAACAATGAGCAGTTCTTC
TRBV5-1	.	.	TRBJ1-2	CASSLTENYGYTF	TGCGCCAGCAGCTTGACCGAGAACTATGGCTACACCTTC
TRBV6-5	.	TRBD2	TRBJ2-5	CASSYSGSGRGETQYF	TGTGCCAGCAGTTACTCGGGCAGCGGGAGGGGTGAGACCCAGTACTTC
TRBV5-1	.	.	TRBJ1-5	CASSLDGGGNQPQHF	TGCGCCAGCAGCTTAGACGGAGGAGGGAATCAGCCCCAGCATTTT